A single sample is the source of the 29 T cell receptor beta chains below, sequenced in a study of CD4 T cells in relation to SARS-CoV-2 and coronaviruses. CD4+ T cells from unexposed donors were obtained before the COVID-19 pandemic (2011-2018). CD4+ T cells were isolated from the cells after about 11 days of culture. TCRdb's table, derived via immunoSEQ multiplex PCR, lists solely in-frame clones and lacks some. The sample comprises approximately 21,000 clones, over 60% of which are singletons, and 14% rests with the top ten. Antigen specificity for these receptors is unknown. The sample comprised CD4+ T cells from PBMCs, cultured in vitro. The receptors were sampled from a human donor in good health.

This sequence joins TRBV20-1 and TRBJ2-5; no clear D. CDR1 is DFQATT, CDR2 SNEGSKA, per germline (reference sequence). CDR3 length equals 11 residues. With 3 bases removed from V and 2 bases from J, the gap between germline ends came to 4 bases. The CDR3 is CSARWQETQYF. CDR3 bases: TGCAGTGCTAGGTGGCAAGAGACCCAGTACTTC.

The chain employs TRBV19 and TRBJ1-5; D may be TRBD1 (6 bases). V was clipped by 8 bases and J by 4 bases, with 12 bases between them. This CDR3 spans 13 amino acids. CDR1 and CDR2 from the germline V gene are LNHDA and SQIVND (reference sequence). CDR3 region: CASGRDTNQPQHF. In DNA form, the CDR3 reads TGTGCCAGTGGCCGGGACACTAATCAGCCCCAGCATTTT.

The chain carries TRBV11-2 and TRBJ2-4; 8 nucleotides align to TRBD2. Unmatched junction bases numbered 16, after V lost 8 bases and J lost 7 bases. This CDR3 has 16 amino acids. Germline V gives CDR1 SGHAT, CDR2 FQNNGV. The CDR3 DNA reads TGTGCCAGCCGTGAGGCCGGGACTAGACTGAGTAACATTCAGTACTTC. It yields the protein CASREAGTRLSNIQYF.

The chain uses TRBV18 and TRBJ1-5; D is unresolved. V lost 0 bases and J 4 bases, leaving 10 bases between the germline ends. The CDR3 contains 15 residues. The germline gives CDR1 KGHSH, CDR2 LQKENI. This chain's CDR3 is CASSPPSQTNQPQHF. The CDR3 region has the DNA TGTGCCAGCTCACCACCGTCACAGACTAATCAGCCCCAGCATTTT.

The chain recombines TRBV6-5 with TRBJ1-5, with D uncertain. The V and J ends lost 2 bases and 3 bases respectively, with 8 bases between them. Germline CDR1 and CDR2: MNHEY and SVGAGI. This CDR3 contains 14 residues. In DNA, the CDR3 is TGTGCCAGCAGTTACGTGGGATTCAATCAGCCCCAGCATTTT. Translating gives CASSYVGFNQPQHF.

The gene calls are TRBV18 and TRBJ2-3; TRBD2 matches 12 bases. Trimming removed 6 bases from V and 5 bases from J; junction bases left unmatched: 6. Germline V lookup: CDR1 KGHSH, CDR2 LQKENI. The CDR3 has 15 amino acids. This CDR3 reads CASSTLAGGLDTQYF. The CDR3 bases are TGTGCCAGCTCTACACTAGCGGGGGGCCTAGATACGCAGTATTTT.

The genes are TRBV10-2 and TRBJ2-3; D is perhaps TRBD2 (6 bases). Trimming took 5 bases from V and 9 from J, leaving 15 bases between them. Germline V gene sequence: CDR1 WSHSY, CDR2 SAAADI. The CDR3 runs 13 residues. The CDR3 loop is CASSSDYPQTQYF. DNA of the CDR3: TGCGCCAGCAGTTCGGACTACCCCCAAACGCAGTATTTT.

DNA for the CDR3: TGTGCCAGCAGTGACGACAGGGACTATGAAAAACTGTTTTTT. It yields the protein CASSDDRDYEKLFF. The chain couples TRBV25-1 to TRBJ1-4; 7 nucleotides agree with TRBD1. With 3 bases clipped from V and 6 bases from J, the junction kept 4 bases outside the gene matches. The germline CDR1 and CDR2 sequences are MGHDK and SYGVNS. There are 14 residues in the CDR3.

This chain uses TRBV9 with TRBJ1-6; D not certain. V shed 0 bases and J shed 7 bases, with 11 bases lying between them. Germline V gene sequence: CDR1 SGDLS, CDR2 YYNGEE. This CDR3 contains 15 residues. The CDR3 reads CASSVGTHFNSPLHF. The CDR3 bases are TGTGCCAGCAGCGTAGGTACACACTTCAATTCACCCCTCCACTTT.

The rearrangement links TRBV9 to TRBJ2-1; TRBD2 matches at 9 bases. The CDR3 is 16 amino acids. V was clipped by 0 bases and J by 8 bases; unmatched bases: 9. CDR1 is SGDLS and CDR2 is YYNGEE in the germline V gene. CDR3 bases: TGTGCCAGCAGCGTAGCGGCGGGAGGGCCGGGGTATGAGCAGTTCTTC. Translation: CASSVAAGGPGYEQFF. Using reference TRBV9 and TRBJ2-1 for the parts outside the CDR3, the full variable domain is DSGVTQTPKHLITATGQRVTLRCSPRSGDLSVYWYQQSLDQGLQFLIQYYNGEERAKGNILERFSAQQFPDLHSELNLSSLELGDSALYFCASSVAAGGPGYEQFFGPGTRLTVL.

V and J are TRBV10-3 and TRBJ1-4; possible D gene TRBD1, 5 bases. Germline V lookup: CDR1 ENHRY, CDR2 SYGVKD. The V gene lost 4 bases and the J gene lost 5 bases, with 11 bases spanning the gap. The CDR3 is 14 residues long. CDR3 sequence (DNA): TGTGCCATCAGTGTGAACCGGGGCAATGAAAAACTGTTTTTT. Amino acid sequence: CAISVNRGNEKLFF.

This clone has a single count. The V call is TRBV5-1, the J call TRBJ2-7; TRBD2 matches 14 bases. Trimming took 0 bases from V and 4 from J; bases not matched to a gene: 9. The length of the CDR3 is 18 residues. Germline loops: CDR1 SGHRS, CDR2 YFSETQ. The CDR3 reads CASSLAVGLAGGRYEQYF. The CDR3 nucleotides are TGCGCCAGCAGCTTGGCCGTAGGACTAGCGGGAGGTCGGTACGAGCAGTACTTC.

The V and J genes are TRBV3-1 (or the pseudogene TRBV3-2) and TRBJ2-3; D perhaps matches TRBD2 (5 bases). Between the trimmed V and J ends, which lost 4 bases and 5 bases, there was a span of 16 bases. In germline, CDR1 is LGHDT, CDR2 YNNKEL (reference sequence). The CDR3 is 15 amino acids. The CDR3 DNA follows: TGTGCCAGCAGCCCAGAATCCCGGGGATTAGATACGCAGTATTTT. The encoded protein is CASSPESRGLDTQYF.

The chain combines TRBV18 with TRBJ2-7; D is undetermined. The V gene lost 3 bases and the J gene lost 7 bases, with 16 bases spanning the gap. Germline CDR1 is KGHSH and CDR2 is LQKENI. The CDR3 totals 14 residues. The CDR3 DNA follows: TGTGCCAGCTCACCGGCCTCCTCCTACGTAGAGCAGTACTTC. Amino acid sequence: CASSPASSYVEQYF.

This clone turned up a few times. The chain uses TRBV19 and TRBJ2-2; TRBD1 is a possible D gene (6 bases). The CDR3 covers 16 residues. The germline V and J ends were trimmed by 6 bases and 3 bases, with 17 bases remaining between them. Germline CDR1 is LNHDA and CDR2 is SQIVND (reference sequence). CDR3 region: CASRNREGLDTGELFF. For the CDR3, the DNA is TGTGCCAGTAGGAACAGGGAAGGATTGGACACCGGGGAGCTGTTTTTT.

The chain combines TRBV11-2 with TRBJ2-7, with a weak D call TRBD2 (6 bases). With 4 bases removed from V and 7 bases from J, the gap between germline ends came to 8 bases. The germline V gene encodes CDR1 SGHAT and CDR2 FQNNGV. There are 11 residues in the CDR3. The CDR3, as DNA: TGTGCCAGCAGCTCCGGGGGAGAGCAGTACTTC. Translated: CASSSGGEQYF.

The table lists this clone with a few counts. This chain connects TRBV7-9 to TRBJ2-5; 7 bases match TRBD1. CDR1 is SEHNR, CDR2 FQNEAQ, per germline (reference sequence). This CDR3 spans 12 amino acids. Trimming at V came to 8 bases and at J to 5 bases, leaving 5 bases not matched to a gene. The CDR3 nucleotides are TGTGCCAGCCTAGAGGGGGCCGAGACCCAGTACTTC. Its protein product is CASLEGAETQYF.

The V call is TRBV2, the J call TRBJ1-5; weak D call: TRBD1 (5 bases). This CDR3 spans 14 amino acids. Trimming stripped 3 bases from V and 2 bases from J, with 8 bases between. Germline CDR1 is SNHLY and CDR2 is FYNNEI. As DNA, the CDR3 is TGTGCCAGCAGTGAGATACAGGGCAATCAGCCCCAGCATTTT. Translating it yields CASSEIQGNQPQHF. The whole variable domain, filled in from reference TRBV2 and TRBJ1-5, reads EPEVTQTPSHQVTQMGQEVILRCVPISNHLYFYWYRQILGQKVEFLVSFYNNEISEKSEIFDDQFSVERPDGSNFTLKIRSTKLEDSAMYFCASSEIQGNQPQHFGDGTRLSIL.

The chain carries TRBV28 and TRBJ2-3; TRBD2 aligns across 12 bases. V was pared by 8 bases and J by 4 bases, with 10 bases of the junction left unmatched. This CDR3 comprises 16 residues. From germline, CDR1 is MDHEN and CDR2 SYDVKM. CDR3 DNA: TGTGCCAGCCTGGGGTCTAGCGGGGGGGCCTCAGATACGCAGTATTTT. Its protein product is CASLGSSGGASDTQYF.

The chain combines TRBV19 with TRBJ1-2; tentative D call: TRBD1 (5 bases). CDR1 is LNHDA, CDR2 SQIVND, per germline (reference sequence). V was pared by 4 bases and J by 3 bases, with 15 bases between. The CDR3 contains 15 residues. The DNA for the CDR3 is TGTGCCAGTAGTACAGAAGGGAGAGGGGACTATGGCTACACCTTC. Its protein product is CASSTEGRGDYGYTF.

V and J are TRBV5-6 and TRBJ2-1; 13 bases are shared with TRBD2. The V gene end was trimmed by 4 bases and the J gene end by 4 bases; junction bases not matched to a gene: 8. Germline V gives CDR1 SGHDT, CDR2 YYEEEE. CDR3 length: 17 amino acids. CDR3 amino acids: CASSPYGLAGAYNEQFF. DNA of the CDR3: TGTGCCAGCAGCCCCTATGGACTAGCGGGAGCTTACAATGAGCAGTTCTTC. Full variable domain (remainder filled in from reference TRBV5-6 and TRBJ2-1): DAGVTQSPTHLIKTRGQQVTLRCSPKSGHDTVSWYQQALGQGPQFIFQYYEEEERQRGNFPDRFSGHQFPNYSSELNVNALLLGDSALYLCASSPYGLAGAYNEQFFGPGTRLTVL.

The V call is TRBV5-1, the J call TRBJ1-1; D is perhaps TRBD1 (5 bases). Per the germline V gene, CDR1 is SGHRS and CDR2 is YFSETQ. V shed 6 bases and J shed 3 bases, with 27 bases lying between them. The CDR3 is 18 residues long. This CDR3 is CASTWGDRYMIWDTEAFF. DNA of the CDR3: TGCGCCAGCACCTGGGGCGACAGATATATGATATGGGACACTGAAGCTTTCTTT. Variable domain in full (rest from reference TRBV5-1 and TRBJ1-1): KAGVTQTPRYLIKTRGQQVTLSCSPISGHRSVSWYQQTPGQGLQFLFEYFSETQRNKGNFPGRFSGRQFSNSRSEMNVSTLELGDSALYLCASTWGDRYMIWDTEAFFGQGTRLTVV.

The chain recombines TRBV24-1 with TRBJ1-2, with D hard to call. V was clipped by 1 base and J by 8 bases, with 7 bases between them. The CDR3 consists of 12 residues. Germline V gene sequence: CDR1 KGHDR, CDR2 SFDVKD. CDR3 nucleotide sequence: TGTGCCACCAGTGATTTTTGGGGAGGCTACACCTTC. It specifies CATSDFWGGYTF.

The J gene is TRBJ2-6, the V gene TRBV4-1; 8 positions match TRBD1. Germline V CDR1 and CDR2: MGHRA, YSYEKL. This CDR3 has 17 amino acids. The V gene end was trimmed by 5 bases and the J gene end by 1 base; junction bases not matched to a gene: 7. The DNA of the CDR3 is TGCGCCAGCAGCGTACAGGGGGGACCGTCTGGGGCCAACGTCCTGACTTTC. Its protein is CASSVQGGPSGANVLTF.

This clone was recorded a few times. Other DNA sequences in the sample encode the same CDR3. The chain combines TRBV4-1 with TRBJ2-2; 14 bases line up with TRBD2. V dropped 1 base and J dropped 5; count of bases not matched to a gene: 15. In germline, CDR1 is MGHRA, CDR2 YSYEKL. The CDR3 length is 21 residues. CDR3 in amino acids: CASSQVPGLAGEISGTGELFF. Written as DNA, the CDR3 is TGCGCCAGCAGCCAAGTCCCGGGACTAGCGGGAGAAATATCGGGTACCGGGGAGCTGTTTTTT.

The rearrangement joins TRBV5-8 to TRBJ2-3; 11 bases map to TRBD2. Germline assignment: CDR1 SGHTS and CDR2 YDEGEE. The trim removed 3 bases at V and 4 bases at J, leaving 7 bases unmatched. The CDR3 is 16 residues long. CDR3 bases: TGTGCCAGCAGCTCTAGACTAGCGGGAATATCAGATACGCAGTATTTT. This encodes CASSSRLAGISDTQYF.

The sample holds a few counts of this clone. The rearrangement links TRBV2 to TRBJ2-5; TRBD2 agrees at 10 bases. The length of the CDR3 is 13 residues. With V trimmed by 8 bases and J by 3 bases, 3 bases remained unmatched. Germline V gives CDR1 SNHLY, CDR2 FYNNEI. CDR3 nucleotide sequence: TGTGCCAGCGTGAGCGGGGGGGAAGAGACCCAGTACTTC. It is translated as CASVSGGEETQYF.

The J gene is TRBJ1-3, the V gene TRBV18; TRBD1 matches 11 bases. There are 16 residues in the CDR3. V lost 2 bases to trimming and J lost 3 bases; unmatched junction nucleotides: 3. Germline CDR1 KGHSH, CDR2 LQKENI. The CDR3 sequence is CASSPGQGAIGNTIYF. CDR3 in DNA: TGTGCCAGCTCACCAGGACAGGGGGCGATTGGAAACACCATATATTTT.

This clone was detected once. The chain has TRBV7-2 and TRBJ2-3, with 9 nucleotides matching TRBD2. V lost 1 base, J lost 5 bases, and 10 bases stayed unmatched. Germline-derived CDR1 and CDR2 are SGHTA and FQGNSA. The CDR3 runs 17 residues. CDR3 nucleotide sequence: TGTGCCAGCAGCTTAGGAGTTGGCGGGGGGGCGGGAGATACGCAGTATTTT. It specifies CASSLGVGGGAGDTQYF.